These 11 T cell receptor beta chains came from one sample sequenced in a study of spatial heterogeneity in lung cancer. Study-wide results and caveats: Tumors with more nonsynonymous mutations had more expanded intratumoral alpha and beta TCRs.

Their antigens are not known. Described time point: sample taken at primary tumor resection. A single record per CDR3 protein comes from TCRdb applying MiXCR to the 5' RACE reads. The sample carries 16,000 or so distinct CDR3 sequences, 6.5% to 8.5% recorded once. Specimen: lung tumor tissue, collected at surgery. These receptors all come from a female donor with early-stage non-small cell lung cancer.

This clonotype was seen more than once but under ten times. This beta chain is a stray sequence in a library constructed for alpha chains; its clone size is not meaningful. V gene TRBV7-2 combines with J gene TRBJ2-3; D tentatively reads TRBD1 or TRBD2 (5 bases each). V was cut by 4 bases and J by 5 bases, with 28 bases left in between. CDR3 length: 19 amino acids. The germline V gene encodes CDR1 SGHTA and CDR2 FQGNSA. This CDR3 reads CASSSPKKGTPSGIDTQYF. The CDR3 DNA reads TGTGCCAGCAGCTCCCCGAAGAAAGGGACCCCCTCGGGAATAGATACGCAGTATTTT.

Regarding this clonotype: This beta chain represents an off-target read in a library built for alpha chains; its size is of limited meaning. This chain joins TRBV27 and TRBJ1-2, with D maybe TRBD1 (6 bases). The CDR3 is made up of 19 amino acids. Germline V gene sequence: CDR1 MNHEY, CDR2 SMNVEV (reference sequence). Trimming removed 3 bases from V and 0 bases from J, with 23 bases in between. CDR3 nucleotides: TGTGCCAGCAGTTTTGGTTCGTTAACCAGGGGTCCGGCTAACTATGGCTACACCTTC. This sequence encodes CASSFGSLTRGPANYGYTF.

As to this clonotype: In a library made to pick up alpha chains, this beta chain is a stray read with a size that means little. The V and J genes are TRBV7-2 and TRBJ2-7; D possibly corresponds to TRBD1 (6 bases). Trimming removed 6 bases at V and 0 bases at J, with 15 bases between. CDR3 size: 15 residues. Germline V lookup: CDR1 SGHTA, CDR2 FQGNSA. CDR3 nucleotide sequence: TGTGCCAGCAGAGAACAGGGCCCCAGCTCCTACGAGCAGTACTTC. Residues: CASREQGPSSYEQYF.

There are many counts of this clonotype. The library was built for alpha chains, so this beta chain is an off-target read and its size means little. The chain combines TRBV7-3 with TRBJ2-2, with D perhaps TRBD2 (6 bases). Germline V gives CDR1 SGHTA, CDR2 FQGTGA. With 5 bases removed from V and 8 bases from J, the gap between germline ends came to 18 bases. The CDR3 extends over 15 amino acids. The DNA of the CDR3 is TGTGCCAGCAGCCCCTCGGTCGGGGGAGCGGGGGAGCTGTTTTTT. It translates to CASSPSVGGAGELFF.

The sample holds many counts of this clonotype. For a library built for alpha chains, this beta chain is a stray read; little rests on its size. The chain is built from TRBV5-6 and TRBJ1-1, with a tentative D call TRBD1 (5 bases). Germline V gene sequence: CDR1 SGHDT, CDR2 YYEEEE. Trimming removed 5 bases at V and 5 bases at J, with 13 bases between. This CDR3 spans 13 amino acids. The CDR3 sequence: CASSAGRGTEAFF. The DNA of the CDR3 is TGTGCCAGCAGTGCTGGACGGGGGACTGAAGCTTTCTTT.

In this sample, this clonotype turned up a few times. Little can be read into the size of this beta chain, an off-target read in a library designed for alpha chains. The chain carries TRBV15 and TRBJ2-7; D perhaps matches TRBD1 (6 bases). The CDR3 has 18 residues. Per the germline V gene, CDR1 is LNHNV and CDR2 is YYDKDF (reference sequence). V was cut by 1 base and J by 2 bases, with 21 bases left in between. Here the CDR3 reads CATSRAIRTDLTTYEQYF. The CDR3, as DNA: TGTGCCACCAGCAGAGCGATCCGGACAGACCTTACCACCTACGAGCAGTACTTC.

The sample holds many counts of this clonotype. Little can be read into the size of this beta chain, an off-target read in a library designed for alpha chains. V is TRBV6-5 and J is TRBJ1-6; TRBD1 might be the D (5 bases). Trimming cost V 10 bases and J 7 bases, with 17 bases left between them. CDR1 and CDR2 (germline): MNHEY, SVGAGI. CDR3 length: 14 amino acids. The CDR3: CATRGAGGNSPLHF. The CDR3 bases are TGTGCCACCCGAGGGGCAGGTGGAAATTCACCCCTCCACTTT.

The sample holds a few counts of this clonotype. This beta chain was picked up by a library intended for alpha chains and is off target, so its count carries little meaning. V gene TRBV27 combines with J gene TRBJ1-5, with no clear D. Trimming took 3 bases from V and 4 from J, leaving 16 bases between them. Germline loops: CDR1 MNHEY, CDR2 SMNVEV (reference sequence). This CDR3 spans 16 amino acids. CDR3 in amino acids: CASSFAGRRPNQPQHF. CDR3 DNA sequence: TGTGCCAGCAGTTTTGCGGGCAGGAGGCCGAATCAGCCCCAGCATTTT.

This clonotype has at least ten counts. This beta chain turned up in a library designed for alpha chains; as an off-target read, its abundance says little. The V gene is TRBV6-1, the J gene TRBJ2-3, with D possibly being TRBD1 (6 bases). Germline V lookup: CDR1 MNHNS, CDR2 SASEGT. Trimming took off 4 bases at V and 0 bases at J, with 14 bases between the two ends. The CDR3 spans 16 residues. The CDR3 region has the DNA TGTGCCAGCAGTGGGGGGACAAACCCTAGCACAGATACGCAGTATTTT. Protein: CASSGGTNPSTDTQYF.

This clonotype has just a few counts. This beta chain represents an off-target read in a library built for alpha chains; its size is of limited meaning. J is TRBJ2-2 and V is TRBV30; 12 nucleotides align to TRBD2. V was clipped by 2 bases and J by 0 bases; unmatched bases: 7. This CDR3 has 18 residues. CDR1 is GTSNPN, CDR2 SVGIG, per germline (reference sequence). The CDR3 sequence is CAWSRLAGDFANTGELFF. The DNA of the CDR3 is TGTGCCTGGAGTAGACTAGCGGGGGACTTCGCGAACACCGGGGAGCTGTTTTTT.

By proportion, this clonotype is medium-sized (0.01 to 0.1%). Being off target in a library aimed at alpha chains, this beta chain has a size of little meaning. CDR3 sequence reads: CASRGAGTGELFF. CDR3 nucleotide sequence: TGTGCCAGCAGGGGGGCCGGTACCGGGGAGCTGTTTTTT. The V gene is TRBV12-3 or TRBV12-4, the J gene TRBJ2-2, with D possibly being TRBD1 (6 bases). The CDR3 contains 13 residues. Between the trimmed V and J ends, which lost 6 bases and 5 bases, there was a span of 10 bases.